This T cell receptor beta chain was documented in a study of prognosis after radiotherapy for stage I lung cancer. Overall study findings and caveats: It was in patients who developed distant metastases that Shannon entropy after stereotactic body radiation therapy was lower.

This CDR3 is 16 amino acids long. Germline V lookup: CDR1 LNHDA, CDR2 SQIVND (reference sequence). The authors amplified TCR beta CDR3 from genomic DNA using two-round multiplex PCR. The use of primers specific to each TRBV and TRBJ gene characterized first-round PCR. From the multiplex PCR reads, TCRdb called clonotypes with MiXCR, one entry per CDR3 protein. The sample carries 30,000 to 40,000 distinct CDR3 sequences, approximately 29% recorded once. Concerning this clonotype: Its antigen remains unidentified. Relative to the germline gene, one junction end is altered; a read error may explain this.

Here the sequenced sample was PBMCs, taken before or after stereotactic body radiation therapy (not recorded which). This chain connects TRBV19 to TRBJ1-2; 7 nucleotides align to TRBD1. The receptor was derived from a donor aged 50 or older with non-small cell lung cancer. The CDR3 spells CASSKERAGGLYSYTF. CDR3 sequence (DNA): TGTGCCAGTAGTAAGGAACGGGCAGGGGGGCTCTATAGCTACACCTTC. Combining the CDR3 with reference TRBV19 and TRBJ1-2 gives the whole variable domain DGGITQSPKYLFRKEGQNVTLSCEQNLNHDAMYWYRQDPGQGLRLIYYSQIVNDFQKGDIAEGYSVSREKKESFPLTVTSAQKNPTAFYLCASSKERAGGLYSYTFGSGTRLTVV.